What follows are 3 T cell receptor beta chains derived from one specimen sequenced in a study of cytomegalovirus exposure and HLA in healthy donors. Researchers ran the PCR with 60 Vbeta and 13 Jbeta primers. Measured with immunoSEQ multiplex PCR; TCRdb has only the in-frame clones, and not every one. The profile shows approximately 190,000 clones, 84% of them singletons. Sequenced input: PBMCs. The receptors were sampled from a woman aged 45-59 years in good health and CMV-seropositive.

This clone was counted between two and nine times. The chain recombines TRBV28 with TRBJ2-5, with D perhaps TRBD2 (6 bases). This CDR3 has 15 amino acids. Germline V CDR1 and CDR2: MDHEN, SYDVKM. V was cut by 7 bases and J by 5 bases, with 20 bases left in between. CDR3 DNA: TGTGCCAGCACGCAGCTTGGGGGGAAAGGGGAGACCCAGTACTTC. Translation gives CASTQLGGKGETQYF.

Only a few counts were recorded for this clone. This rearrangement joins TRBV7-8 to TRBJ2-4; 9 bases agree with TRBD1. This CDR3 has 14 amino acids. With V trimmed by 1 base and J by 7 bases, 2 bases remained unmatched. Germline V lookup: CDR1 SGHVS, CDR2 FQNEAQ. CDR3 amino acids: CASSLGGQGNIQYF. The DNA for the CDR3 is TGTGCCAGCAGCTTAGGGGGACAGGGCAACATTCAGTACTTC.

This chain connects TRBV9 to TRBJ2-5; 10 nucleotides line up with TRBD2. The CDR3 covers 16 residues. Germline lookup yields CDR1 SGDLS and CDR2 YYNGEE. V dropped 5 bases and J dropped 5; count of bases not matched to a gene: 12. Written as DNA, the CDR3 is TGTGCCAGCAGTCGTAGACCTAGCGGGGGTGTTGAGACCCAGTACTTC. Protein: CASSRRPSGGVETQYF.